These 8 T cell receptor beta chains originate from one sample sequenced in a study of T cells after yellow fever vaccination. TCRdb recomputed calls from the 5' RACE reads with MiXCR, one row per CDR3 protein. This sample has some 240,000 distinct CDR3 sequences, with about 3.7% found just once. Material: PBMCs, obtained 15 days after the yellow fever booster vaccination. The origin of the receptors is a man aged 18 to 29 who received the YFV17D yellow fever vaccine.

This clonotype was observed at least ten times. J is TRBJ2-7 and V is TRBV13; TRBD1 aligns across 9 bases. Germline V gives CDR1 PRHDT, CDR2 FYEKMQ (reference sequence). V lost 5 bases to trimming and J lost 4 bases; unmatched junction nucleotides: 6. The CDR3 runs 14 residues. The CDR3 is CASSHRQGGYEQYF. For the CDR3, the DNA is TGTGCCAGCAGCCATAGACAGGGGGGTTACGAGCAGTACTTC.

This clonotype was picked up many times. The J gene is TRBJ1-5, the V gene TRBV29-1; the match to TRBD1 covers 7 bases. The V segment lost 5 bases and the J segment 0 bases; nucleotides outside the gene matches: 10. Germline-derived CDR1 and CDR2 are SQVTM and ANQGSEA. This CDR3 comprises 16 residues. This CDR3 is CSVKVHGQDSNQPQHF. CDR3 DNA: TGCAGCGTTAAGGTTCATGGACAGGATAGCAATCAGCCCCAGCATTTT.

The chain couples TRBV14 to TRBJ1-2; possibly TRBD1 for D (5 bases). Germline CDR1 reads SGHDN; CDR2 reads FVKESK. Trimming stripped 0 bases from V and 6 bases from J, with 14 bases between. This CDR3 spans 15 amino acids. The CDR3 sequence is CASSQDYGRANGYTF. The CDR3 bases are TGTGCCAGCAGCCAAGATTACGGCAGGGCGAATGGCTACACCTTC.

Ten or more counts support this clonotype. The chain is built from TRBV5-1 and TRBJ2-1; D not certain. Per germline, CDR1 SGHRS and CDR2 YFSETQ. V lost 4 bases and J 8 bases, leaving 13 bases between the germline ends. The CDR3 contains 13 residues. For the CDR3, the DNA is TGCGCCAGCAGCGTATCTATGGGGTATGAGCAGTTCTTC. Translated: CASSVSMGYEQFF.

This clonotype was found many times. The chain couples TRBV20-1 to TRBJ1-5; D ambiguous. Germline lookup yields CDR1 DFQATT and CDR2 SNEGSKA (reference sequence). The CDR3 contains 13 residues. The V end was cut by 6 bases, the J end by 2 bases, with 11 bases between. The CDR3 sequence is CSAAESGNQPQHF. The CDR3 nucleotides read TGCAGTGCGGCGGAGAGTGGCAATCAGCCCCAGCATTTT.

At least ten counts were recorded for this clonotype. The genes are TRBV29-1 and TRBJ1-5; TRBD1 might be the D (6 bases). The CDR3 runs 13 residues. Germline V gives CDR1 SQVTM, CDR2 ANQGSEA. Trimming pared 7 bases from V and 4 bases from J, leaving 14 bases between. CDR3 nucleotide sequence: TGCAGCGCCGGACAGTCTGTTAATCAGCCCCAGCATTTT. Translating gives CSAGQSVNQPQHF.

Ten or more counts support this clonotype. The rearrangement joins TRBV6-2 or TRBV6-3 to TRBJ2-3, with D maybe TRBD2 (6 bases). V dropped 0 bases and J dropped 2 bases, with 12 bases sitting between them. Germline CDR1 is MNHEY and CDR2 is SVGEGT. The CDR3 is 16 residues long. CDR3 sequence (DNA): TGTGCCAGCAGTTACTCTGTGACTAGTTCCACAGATACGCAGTATTTT. Residues: CASSYSVTSSTDTQYF.

This clonotype has at least ten counts. This rearrangement joins TRBV20-1 to TRBJ2-1, with 7 bases aligning to TRBD2. CDR1 and CDR2 (germline): DFQATT, SNEGSKA (reference sequence). V lost 5 bases to trimming and J lost 1 base; unmatched junction nucleotides: 8. This CDR3 is built from 15 residues. As DNA, the CDR3 is TGCAGTGCTTTACGGAGCGGGGAATCCTACAATGAGCAGTTCTTC. Residues: CSALRSGESYNEQFF.